A single sample gave rise to the 17 T cell receptor beta chains below, sequenced in a study of blood T cell repertoires in COVID-19. Clones were read by immunoSEQ multiplex PCR, and TCRdb kept only the in-frame ones, dropping some. The sample includes approximately 330,000 clones, over 80% seen only once; the top ten take 9.9%. Source material: peripheral blood. Receptors were obtained from a man aged 25-45 years with COVID-19, enrolled during active disease.

CDR3 nucleotides: TGTGCCAGCAGCAATTCTTCGAACGAACTGAGCTCCTACGAGCAGTACTTC. This codes for CASSNSSNELSSYEQYF. The chain carries TRBV21-1 and TRBJ2-7; the listed D gene, TRBD2, was not tested against the DNA. TRBV21-1 is a pseudogene segment. CDR3 size: 17 residues.

This clone has more than one count but fewer than ten. The chain combines TRBV19 with TRBJ1-2, with D perhaps matching TRBD1 (6 bases). Trimming pared 9 bases from V and 5 bases from J, leaving 19 bases between. CDR3 size: 14 residues. CDR1 and CDR2 from the germline V gene are LNHDA and SQIVND (reference sequence). In DNA form, the CDR3 reads TGTGCCAGCACCCACCTAGGGGGATTGTATGGCTACACCTTC. It yields the protein CASTHLGGLYGYTF.

This clone was seen only once. The CDR3 DNA sequence: TGTGCCAGCAGCTTCCCTCGGGGGGCGGGAGGTACCACAGATACGCAGTATTTT. Translating it yields CASSFPRGAGGTTDTQYF. This chain joins TRBV7-2 and TRBJ2-3; the match to TRBD2 covers 8 bases. Germline CDR1 reads SGHTA; CDR2 reads FQGNSA. V trimming: 3 bases; J trimming: 2 bases; junction bases outside the gene matches: 13. The CDR3 consists of 18 residues.

The chain couples TRBV5-4 to TRBJ2-3, with D uncertain. Germline V gene lookup returns CDR1 SGHNT and CDR2 YYREEE (reference sequence). V shed 9 bases and J shed 2 bases, with 13 bases lying between them. There are 13 residues in the CDR3. The DNA of the CDR3 is TGTGCCACGACAAGGCATAACACAGATACGCAGTATTTT. This encodes CATTRHNTDTQYF.

This chain joins TRBV10-3 and TRBJ1-2; 8 nucleotides match TRBD1. CDR3 length equals 15 residues. With 7 bases clipped from V and 1 base from J, the junction kept 8 bases outside the gene matches. The germline V gene has CDR1 ENHRY and CDR2 SYGVKD. Here the CDR3 DNA reads TGTGCCATCACGACAGGGGAATTAGTTAACTATGGCTACACCTTC. Residues: CAITTGELVNYGYTF.

This clone has just a few counts. The rearrangement joins TRBV5-1 to TRBJ1-6, with D possibly being TRBD1 (5 bases). Germline V CDR1 and CDR2: SGHRS, YFSETQ. With 0 bases removed from V and 6 bases from J, the gap between germline ends came to 10 bases. This CDR3 has 15 amino acids. The CDR3, as DNA: TGCGCCAGCAGCTTGGGCGGGGGTTCTAATTCACCCCTCCACTTT. Translating it yields CASSLGGGSNSPLHF. The full variable domain, rest sourced from reference TRBV5-1 and TRBJ1-6, is KAGVTQTPRYLIKTRGQQVTLSCSPISGHRSVSWYQQTPGQGLQFLFEYFSETQRNKGNFPGRFSGRQFSNSRSEMNVSTLELGDSALYLCASSLGGGSNSPLHFGNGTRLTVT.

The V and J genes are TRBV7-2 and TRBJ1-1; a possible D gene is TRBD1 (6 bases). Germline CDR1 is SGHTA and CDR2 is FQGNSA. The V end was cut by 1 base, the J end by 4 bases, with 13 bases between. The CDR3 totals 15 residues. In DNA, the CDR3 is TGTGCCAGCAGCTTAGTCACAGGGACCGCCACTGAAGCTTTCTTT. It codes for CASSLVTGTATEAFF. Complete variable domain (other parts from reference TRBV7-2 and TRBJ1-1): GAGVSQSPSNKVTEKGKDVELRCDPISGHTALYWYRQSLGQGLEFLIYFQGNSAPDKSGLPSDRFSAERTGGSVSTLTIQRTQQEDSAVYLCASSLVTGTATEAFFGQGTRLTVV.

V gene TRBV27 combines with J gene TRBJ1-1, with TRBD1 as a possible D gene (6 bases). Trimming shortened V by 4 bases and J by 0 bases, and 9 bases separated the two germline ends. The CDR3 sequence is 14 residues long. Germline V lookup: CDR1 MNHEY, CDR2 SMNVEV (reference sequence). The CDR3 reads CASSWGGLNTEAFF. CDR3 in DNA: TGTGCCAGCAGTTGGGGGGGCCTGAACACTGAAGCTTTCTTT.

The chain joins TRBV2 to TRBJ2-7; TRBD2 agrees at 7 bases. Per germline, CDR1 SNHLY and CDR2 FYNNEI. V lost 6 bases to trimming and J lost 3 bases; unmatched junction nucleotides: 8. This CDR3 region has 14 residues. In DNA, the CDR3 is TGTGCCAGCAGCCCTCTGGGGGAGGGCTACGAGCAGTACTTC. Protein: CASSPLGEGYEQYF.

The chain links TRBV19 to TRBJ2-7, with 7 bases that match TRBD1. Trimming cost V 6 bases and J 3 bases; bases outside gene matches: 11. The CDR3 is 15 residues long. From germline, CDR1 is LNHDA and CDR2 SQIVND (reference sequence). The CDR3 region is CASSPGTATFYEQYF. CDR3 nucleotides: TGTGCCAGTAGCCCGGGGACAGCAACCTTCTACGAGCAGTACTTC.

The chain uses TRBV18 and TRBJ1-3, with D possibly TRBD1 on 5 matching bases. Deletions cut 3 bases from V and 4 bases from J, with 10 bases between. CDR3 size: 14 residues. The germline V gene encodes CDR1 KGHSH and CDR2 LQKENI. The CDR3 spells CASSPGPPGNTIYF. As DNA, the CDR3 is TGTGCCAGCTCACCGGGGCCCCCAGGAAACACCATATATTTT.

The V gene is TRBV5-1, the J gene TRBJ2-5, with 7 bases aligning to TRBD2. This CDR3 spans 16 amino acids. J lost 4 bases, V lost 0 bases, and 9 bases had no gene match. Germline CDR1 and CDR2: SGHRS and YFSETQ. The CDR3 spells CASSLGISGVGETQYF. The CDR3 DNA reads as TGCGCCAGCAGCTTGGGAATAAGCGGGGTGGGAGAGACCCAGTACTTC.

This chain connects TRBV5-6 to TRBJ1-2; TRBD1 might be the D (6 bases). V was pared by 2 bases and J by 4 bases, with 12 bases between. This CDR3 comprises 14 residues. Germline CDR1 SGHDT, CDR2 YYEEEE. CDR3 protein: CASSFGTSSYGYTF. Here the CDR3 DNA reads TGTGCCAGCAGCTTTGGGACATCATCCTATGGCTACACCTTC. The full variable domain, in which reference TRBV5-6 and TRBJ1-2 provide the parts outside the CDR3, is DAGVTQSPTHLIKTRGQQVTLRCSPKSGHDTVSWYQQALGQGPQFIFQYYEEEERQRGNFPDRFSGHQFPNYSSELNVNALLLGDSALYLCASSFGTSSYGYTFGSGTRLTVV.

The rearrangement links TRBV5-1 to TRBJ1-2, with no clear D. The length of the CDR3 is 14 residues. V was shortened by 0 bases and J by 7 bases, with 13 bases between the two germline ends. Germline CDR1 SGHRS, CDR2 YFSETQ. CDR3 bases: TGCGCCAGCAGCTTGGGGCCGACATCGACTGGCTACACCTTC. Translating it yields CASSLGPTSTGYTF.

The CDR3 nucleotides read TGTGCCAGCAGCTTGGCGACAGGGTGGGACGAGCAGTACTTC. This gives the protein CASSLATGWDEQYF. This chain joins TRBV7-6 and TRBJ2-7; 7 bases map to TRBD1. V shed 3 bases, J shed 5 bases, and the junction held 7 bases outside the gene matches. Looked up from germline, CDR1 is SGHVS and CDR2 is FNYEAQ. This CDR3 region has 14 residues.

The chain has TRBV4-1 and TRBJ1-2; a weak D match, TRBD1 (6 bases). V lost 4 bases and J 2 bases, leaving 11 bases between the germline ends. This CDR3 has 14 residues. Germline CDR1 MGHRA, CDR2 YSYEKL. CDR3 DNA: TGCGCCAGCAGCCGAGGGCAGGGGAACTATGGCTACACCTTC. Residues: CASSRGQGNYGYTF.

The chain joins TRBV7-8 to TRBJ2-7; maybe TRBD1 (7 bases). Germline V gene data show CDR1 as SGHVS and CDR2 as FQNEAQ. The V end was cut by 1 base, the J end by 4 bases, with 17 bases between. This CDR3 region has 16 residues. This CDR3 is CASSLELTGRHYEQYF. CDR3 nucleotides: TGTGCCAGCAGCTTAGAGTTGACAGGGAGGCATTACGAGCAGTACTTC.